The 22 T cell receptor beta chains presented below share a single source sample, sequenced in a study of T cells in Graves' hyperthyroidism and ophthalmopathy (dated by TCRdb to about 2019). The protocol used for the library was multiplex PCR. TCRdb names Illumina HiSeq 2000 as the instrument used. The TCR beta CDR3 regions were amplified from RNA transcripts. A first-round RT-PCR of the TCR CDR3 used the HTBI primer set with the Qiagen OneStep RT-PCR kit. The public reads were reprocessed in TCRdb via fastp at Q25 and MiXCR, keeping in-frame beta chains. Rows merge per CDR3 protein into single entries with the most common DNA and genes. The sample table shows roughly 750,000 distinct CDR3 sequences, and about a sixth are seen once. The ten largest clones take up around 8.1% of the sample. Sequenced: blood. These receptors were obtained from a young man with Graves' hyperthyroidism.

This clonotype was seen just once. The chain has TRBV20-1 and TRBJ2-2, with 7 positions matching TRBD1. The CDR3 runs 13 residues. V was pared by 4 bases and J by 8 bases, with 7 bases of the junction left unmatched. CDR1 and CDR2 from the germline V gene are DFQATT and SNEGSKA (reference sequence). The CDR3 sequence is CSAINRGLGELFF. The CDR3 DNA reads TGCAGTGCTATCAACAGGGGTTTGGGGGAGCTGTTTTTT.

This clonotype was seen a handful of times. This chain joins TRBV6-6 and TRBJ1-1; D is uncertain. The CDR3 contains 15 residues. The ends were cut back, 0 bases at V and 0 bases at J, with 8 bases in the middle. CDR1 is MNHNY, CDR2 SVGAGI, per germline (reference sequence). CDR3 in amino acids: CASSYSALLNTEAFF. The CDR3 coding sequence is TGTGCCAGCAGTTACTCGGCCCTTCTGAACACTGAAGCTTTCTTT.

This clonotype was counted ten times or more. This rearrangement joins TRBV12-5 to TRBJ1-1; TRBD1 matches 8 bases. V lost 5 bases, J lost 4 bases, and 3 bases stayed unmatched. From germline, CDR1 is LGHNT and CDR2 FRNRAP. There are 13 residues in the CDR3. The CDR3 reads CASGTGQGTEAFF. In nucleotides, the CDR3 is TGTGCTAGTGGTACCGGACAGGGCACTGAAGCTTTCTTT.

The count of this clonotype is one. A much more abundant neighbour one base away suggests this may be a read error. V and J are TRBV15 and TRBJ2-7; D might be TRBD1 (6 bases). V shed 0 bases and J shed 0 bases, with 12 bases lying between them. Germline loops: CDR1 LNHNV, CDR2 YYDKDF (reference sequence). The CDR3 loop spans 16 amino acids. CDR3 amino acids: CATSRDQGHGSYEQYV. The CDR3 nucleotides are TGTGCCACCAGCAGAGATCAGGGGCATGGCTCCTACGAGCAGTACGTC.

This clonotype was observed a handful of times. The chain combines TRBV4-1 with TRBJ1-2; a possible D gene is TRBD1 (6 bases). The CDR3 runs 15 residues. Germline CDR1 is MGHRA and CDR2 is YSYEKL. V lost 4 bases, J lost 3 bases, and 15 bases lay in between. CDR3: CASSRLQGQDYGYTF. The CDR3 DNA sequence: TGCGCCAGCAGCCGCCTACAGGGTCAGGACTATGGCTACACCTTC.

A few counts support this clonotype. The CDR3 region is CASSLVGPGEQFF. CDR3 in DNA: TGCGCCAGCAGCTTGGTTGGGCCCGGAGAGCAGTTCTTC. This chain connects TRBV5-1 to TRBJ2-1; unclear D gene. Between the trimmed V and J ends, which lost 0 bases and 10 bases, there was a span of 11 bases. The CDR3 length is 13 residues. CDR1 and CDR2 from the germline V gene are SGHRS and YFSETQ.

The V call is TRBV7-9, the J call TRBJ1-3; 8 nucleotides agree with TRBD1. Unmatched junction bases numbered 6, after V lost 5 bases and J lost 3 bases. This CDR3 has 15 amino acids. Germline CDR1 is SEHNR and CDR2 is FQNEAQ (reference sequence). CDR3 region: CASSPTGDVGNTIYF. As DNA, the CDR3 is TGTGCCAGCAGCCCGACAGGGGACGTTGGAAACACCATATATTTT. Complete variable domain (other parts from reference TRBV7-9 and TRBJ1-3): DTGVSQNPRHKITKRGQNVTFRCDPISEHNRLYWYRQTLGQGPEFLTYFQNEAQLEKSRLLSDRFSAERPKGSFSTLEIQRTEQGDSAMYLCASSPTGDVGNTIYFGEGSWLTVV.

The table lists this clonotype with many counts. V is TRBV30 and J is TRBJ2-1, with D perhaps assigned TRBD1 or TRBD2 (5 bases each). V gave up 2 bases and J gave up 8 bases, with 13 bases separating them. CDR3 length: 13 residues. Germline V lookup: CDR1 GTSNPN, CDR2 SVGIG (reference sequence). This CDR3 is CAWSSGAGDEQFF. The CDR3 DNA reads as TGTGCCTGGAGTAGTGGGGCCGGGGATGAGCAGTTCTTC.

This clonotype showed up just a few times. The DNA of the CDR3 is TGTGCCAGCAAGGGGGGGCTTTTTCTGGATGAGCAGTTCTTC. Residues: CASKGGLFLDEQFF. The rearrangement links TRBV7-9 to TRBJ2-1, with D possibly TRBD2 on 7 matching bases. Germline V gene sequence: CDR1 SEHNR, CDR2 FQNEAQ (reference sequence). V was clipped by 7 bases and J by 8 bases, with 18 bases between them. The length of the CDR3 is 14 residues.

V is TRBV29-1 and J is TRBJ2-5; weak D call: TRBD1 (5 bases). The CDR3 is made up of 12 amino acids. CDR1 is SQVTM and CDR2 is ANQGSEA in the germline V gene. Trimming pared 7 bases from V and 4 bases from J, leaving 13 bases between. CDR3 in amino acids: CSGGGRGETQYF. The CDR3 nucleotides are TGCAGCGGGGGCGGTAGGGGAGAGACCCAGTACTTC.

This clonotype was found a few times. The chain combines TRBV29-1 with TRBJ2-1, with D perhaps TRBD2 (6 bases). Trimming pared 1 base from V and 4 bases from J, leaving 17 bases between. The CDR3 spans 16 residues. Germline V gene data show CDR1 as SQVTM and CDR2 as ANQGSEA. The CDR3 bases are TGCAGCGTTGAAGGCCTTGCGGCGGGGTCGTACAATGAGCAGTTCTTC. Amino acid sequence: CSVEGLAAGSYNEQFF.

This clonotype appeared a few times. The gene calls are TRBV10-2 and TRBJ1-2; D is perhaps TRBD1 (5 bases). Germline V gene data show CDR1 as WSHSY and CDR2 as SAAADI. V was shortened by 3 bases and J by 2 bases, with 7 bases between the two germline ends. The CDR3 has 13 amino acids. The CDR3 DNA sequence: TGCGCCAGCAGTGATTCAGGGAACTATGGCTACACCTTC. As protein: CASSDSGNYGYTF.

This clonotype was seen ten or more times. The CDR3 coding sequence is TGCAGTGCTAGGACTAGCGGGGGACTGAGCTCCTACAATGAGCAGTTCTTC. It encodes CSARTSGGLSSYNEQFF. The chain recombines TRBV20-1 with TRBJ2-1; 12 nucleotides line up with TRBD2. This CDR3 comprises 17 residues. With 3 bases clipped from V and 0 bases from J, the junction kept 6 bases outside the gene matches. CDR1 is DFQATT and CDR2 is SNEGSKA in the germline V gene (reference sequence).

This clonotype was detected only a few times. The CDR3 nucleotides are TGTGCCAGCAGCTTCAGGGTAGTGAACACTGAAGCTTTCTTT. Its protein is CASSFRVVNTEAFF. The V and J genes are TRBV7-2 and TRBJ1-1, with D perhaps TRBD1 (5 bases). Germline lookup yields CDR1 SGHTA and CDR2 FQGNSA. The V and J ends lost 3 bases and 0 bases respectively, with 8 bases between them. CDR3 length: 14 residues.

This clonotype has a handful of counts. DNA for the CDR3: TGTGCCACAACCGGGACAGGGAGAAGCGAAAAACTGTTTTTT. It codes for CATTGTGRSEKLFF. J is TRBJ1-4 and V is TRBV10-3, with 9 bases that match TRBD1. V shed 10 bases and J 8 bases; nucleotides not matched to a gene: 11. CDR1 and CDR2 from the germline V gene are ENHRY and SYGVKD. The CDR3 spans 14 residues.

The J gene is TRBJ1-1, the V gene TRBV19; D unclear. V dropped 2 bases and J dropped 6 bases, with 13 bases sitting between them. CDR1 LNHDA and CDR2 SQIVND come from the germline V gene (reference sequence). This CDR3 has 14 residues. CDR3 sequence reads: CASSIPAASAEAFF. The CDR3 DNA reads TGTGCCAGTAGTATACCGGCCGCTAGCGCTGAAGCTTTCTTT.

This clonotype was observed many times. V usage is TRBV9 and J usage is TRBJ2-7; D is perhaps TRBD1 or TRBD2 (5 bases each). Germline V gene lookup returns CDR1 SGDLS and CDR2 YYNGEE. The V gene lost 4 bases and the J gene lost 9 bases, with 23 bases spanning the gap. This CDR3 comprises 15 residues. This CDR3 is CASSPGTTFDRPQYF. The CDR3 DNA is TGTGCCAGCAGCCCCGGGACCACCTTCGATCGACCGCAGTACTTC.

This clonotype appeared a few times. CDR3: CASSLQNTYEQYF. In DNA form, the CDR3 reads TGCGCCAGCAGCTTGCAGAACACCTACGAGCAGTACTTC. The chain carries TRBV5-1 and TRBJ2-7; D not resolved. V was clipped by 1 base and J by 2 bases, with 7 bases between them. CDR1 and CDR2 (germline): SGHRS, YFSETQ. CDR3 length equals 13 residues.

This clonotype appeared a single time. V is TRBV6-4 and J is TRBJ2-2, with 8 bases lining up with TRBD2. Germline V gene sequence: CDR1 MRHNA, CDR2 SNTAGT. Losses at the gene ends were 7 bases for V and 8 bases for J; bases not matched to a gene: 12. The CDR3 runs 15 residues. CDR3 coding DNA: TGTGCCAGCATTCCCCCGGGACTAGTTTTGGGGGAGCTGTTTTTT. Residues: CASIPPGLVLGELFF.

There are many counts of this clonotype. The chain uses TRBV2 and TRBJ2-5; no definite D call. Trimming shortened V by 6 bases and J by 4 bases, and 9 bases separated the two germline ends. Germline-derived CDR1 and CDR2 are SNHLY and FYNNEI. This CDR3 is 12 amino acids long. The DNA for the CDR3 is TGTGCCAGCAGGCCCGAAGGAGAGACCCAGTACTTC. Its protein product is CASRPEGETQYF.

As to this clonotype: Germline is not matched at one junction end, which may reflect a read error. V and J are TRBV27 and TRBJ2-7; a weak D match, TRBD1 (5 bases). Germline values: CDR1 MNHEY, CDR2 SMNVEV (reference sequence). The CDR3 length is 14 residues. CDR3 amino acids: CASSSLGAPYEQCF. CDR3 nucleotides: TGTGCCAGCAGCAGTCTTGGGGCCCCCTACGAGCAGTGCTTC.

This chain joins TRBV20-1 and TRBJ1-2, with unresolved D. This CDR3 spans 12 amino acids. In germline, CDR1 is DFQATT, CDR2 SNEGSKA (reference sequence). V lost 6 bases, J lost 4 bases, and 12 bases lay in between. The CDR3 nucleotides are TGCAGTGCCCCGCCCGAGGTCTATGGCTACACCTTC. Its translation: CSAPPEVYGYTF.